This TCR beta chain stems from a study of shared clonotypes between healthy human individuals (dated by TCRdb to the early 2020s). Turning to the overall study: A few men and a couple of women, aged 18 to 49 years, made up the cohort. Different laboratories and diverse techniques were used to prepare libraries and sequence TCR repertoires, to increase sequencing depth and limit assay-specific biases. For each donor, CD4 naive and CD4 memory were each run on three plates, CD8 naive on two plates, and CD8 memory on one plate. Leukapheresis yielded between about 0.85 and 9 billion PBMCs per donor. To estimate repertoire size and how much clonotype sharing occurs between individuals, the study deeply sequenced the blood TCR repertoires of roughly 5 healthy adults. The research as a whole found: Estimated clonotype richness was generally larger for naive than for memory subsets. Sampling was limited to blood, and TCR repertoires in tissue likely differ from TCR repertoires in blood. When several donors were compared, the shared fraction of clonotypes was about 5% for naive CD4, 3.5% for naive CD8, roughly 2.5% for memory CD4, and under 0.5% for memory CD8. Pairwise subsampling led to the expectation that sequencing depth would affect the degree of clonotype sharing among donors. Compared with non-shared clonotypes, the clonotypes found in all four sorted-subset donors had higher generation probabilities. The genetic and exposure-history diversity represented was limited by the small number of donors. Incomplete sequencing was indicated by rarefaction of sorted-subset datasets, despite the large sequencing depth.

Using the deep immunoSEQ assay, TCR CDR3 regions were amplified from genomic DNA by multiplex PCR. Genomic DNA extracted from each cell subset was distributed evenly over all wells of several immunoSEQ 96-well plates, and each plate served as one replicate. For sorted subsets, roughly 0.2 ug genomic DNA, equal to some 30,000 T cell genomes, was loaded into each replicate PCR. The purified libraries were quantified using a Qubit 3.0 fluorometer, sized with a Bioanalyzer 2100, and then quantified again using the KAPA Library Quantification kit. A separate single-read 150-cycle Illumina NextSeq 550 flow cell was used to sequence each immunoSEQ 96-well plate. The published analysis was carried out like this. Because the immunoSEQ output held only junctional sequences and lacked quality scores, the filtering could not match the filtering applied to full-length reads. To assign V/J genes and CDR3, sequences were annotated using PyIR, a Python wrapper for IgBLAST v1.9, with IMGT germline references. Reads with weak V/J assignments (E-value above 1e-6), missing CDR3, stop codons, out-of-frame junctions, or ambiguous translated residues were removed. V3J clonotypes were defined by identical inferred V gene, J gene, and CDR3 amino acid sequence. To compute the percentage overlap between repertoires, the number of shared unique clonotypes was divided by the size of the smaller repertoire. Repertoire richness was assessed with RTK rarefaction, the Chao1 estimator, and Recon v2.1 estimates of unobserved clonotypes. OLGA was used to compute generation probabilities for all TCRbeta clonotypes that the gDNA method yielded from a few donors. TCRdb re-hosts the immuneACCESS table, in-frame sequences only. Its copies lack some clones; in the studies checked, an unresolved V gene accounts for under half of them, and the cause for the rest is not known. Clone size and the V and J calls come from that table; the DNA yielded D and trimming. This sample comprises about 110,000 clones, approximately 70% of them detected only once. The top ten constitute around 24% of the sample.

The donors were healthy, HIV-negative adults with no recently reported acute infections or vaccinations. Every donor was a Caucasian adult living in Nashville, Tennessee, USA. CD8 memory samples combined magnetically selected CD45RO+ cells with CCR7-negative CD45RA+ effector memory (TemRA) cells. After blood collection by leukapheresis, PBMCs were isolated using Ficoll-Histopaque density gradient centrifugation and then cryopreserved in the vapor phase of liquid nitrogen. Purity and quantity of every magnetically sorted T cell population were checked by analytical flow cytometry. From each sorted fraction, genomic DNA was isolated and quantified by UV absorbance on a Nanodrop 2000c. About this clone: Its antigen target is currently unknown. No per-base quality is available; no much larger clone lies one base away.

From its cysteine to its phenylalanine, the CDR3 spans 15 amino acids. The sequence is cut down to CDR3 DNA, 45 bases in frame from base 1. V and J lose 8 bases and 0 bases, and a span of 17 bases separates them. CDR1 MNHEY and CDR2 SMNVEV are derived from the germline V gene (reference sequence). The rearranged chain carries TRBV27 and TRBJ2-7; a tentative D match to TRBD2 spans 5 bases. The TCR comes from a woman younger than 45 in good health. Input material: memory CD8+ T cells sorted from blood. Read against the paper, the sample's cell subset or site label means: CD45RO+ cells pooled with CCR7-negative TemRA cells. The DNA reads TGTGCCAGCTCCCCCGTTACGGGGAACTCCTACGAGCAGTACTTC. This is translated as CASSPVTGNSYEQYF.